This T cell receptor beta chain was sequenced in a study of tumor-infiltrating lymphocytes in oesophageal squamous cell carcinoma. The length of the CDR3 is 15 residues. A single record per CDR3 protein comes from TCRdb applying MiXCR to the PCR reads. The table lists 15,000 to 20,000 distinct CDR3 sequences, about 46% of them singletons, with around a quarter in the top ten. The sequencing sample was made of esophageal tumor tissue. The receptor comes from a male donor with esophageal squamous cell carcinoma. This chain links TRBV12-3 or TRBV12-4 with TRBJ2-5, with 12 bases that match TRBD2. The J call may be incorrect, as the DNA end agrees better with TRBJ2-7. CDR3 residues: CASMGLAGGPYEQYF. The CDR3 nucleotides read TGTGCCAGTATGGGGCTAGCGGGAGGGCCTTACGAGCAGTACTTC.